This T cell receptor (beta chain) was recovered during a study of blood T cell repertoires in COVID-19. Looking at the study overall: The United States, Italy and Spain supplied acute and convalescent COVID-19 samples. T cells, B-cell-depleted T cells, or PBMCs supplied cDNA or gDNA.

With 3 bases removed from V and 8 bases from J, the gap between germline ends came to 13 bases. From germline, CDR1 is SEHNR and CDR2 FQNEAQ (reference sequence). The CDR3 has 13 residues. Authors' methods: Amplified reference gene primers provided the basis for estimating nucleated cell counts. Clones were read by immunoSEQ multiplex PCR, and TCRdb kept only the in-frame ones, dropping some. From that table come the V and J calls and clone size; the DNA was used to work out D and trimming. The sample has about 88,000 clones; about 90% are singletons. The TCR originated in a human donor with active COVID-19. The donor label of this sample is uncertain. The sequencing input was peripheral blood. The chain has TRBV7-9 and TRBJ1-2; D remains unclear. The DNA for the CDR3 is TGTGCCAGCAGCTTGGCGGGAGAAGTGGGCTACACCTTC. Translating it yields CASSLAGEVGYTF.